This record concerns one T cell receptor (beta chain) sequence. The antigen is unknown. The sample comes from a study of cytomegalovirus exposure and HLA in healthy donors. It was with 60 Vbeta and 13 Jbeta primers that the PCR ran. Method: immunoSEQ multiplex PCR; TCRdb's copy keeps in-frame clones and lacks some. The data hold approximately 180,000 clones, with 65% to 80% observed a single time. V was pared by 1 base and J by 4 bases, with 17 bases between. The CDR3 has 16 residues. Looked up from germline, CDR1 is SGHDT and CDR2 is YYEEEE. General study results and limits: Common viral pathogens seemed, in a later analysis, to connect with several of the most significant clusters.

Source material: PBMCs. This TCR was sampled from a woman aged 40 to 50 in good health and CMV-seronegative. The chain uses TRBV5-6 and TRBJ1-2; the D is unclear. CDR3 DNA: TGTGCCAGCAGCTTGTTGGTTTCTGGAGGGATCTATGGCTACACCTTC. Translating it yields CASSLLVSGGIYGYTF.